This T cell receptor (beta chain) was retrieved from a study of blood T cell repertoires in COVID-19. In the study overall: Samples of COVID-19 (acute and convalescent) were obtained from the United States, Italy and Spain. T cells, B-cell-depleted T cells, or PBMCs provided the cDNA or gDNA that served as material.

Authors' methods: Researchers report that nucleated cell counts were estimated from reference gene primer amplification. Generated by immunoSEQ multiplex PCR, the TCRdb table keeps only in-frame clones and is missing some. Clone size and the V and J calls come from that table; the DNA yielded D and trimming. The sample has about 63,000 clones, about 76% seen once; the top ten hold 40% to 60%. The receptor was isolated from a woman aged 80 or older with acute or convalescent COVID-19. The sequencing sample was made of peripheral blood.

Written as DNA, the CDR3 is TGTGCCACCAGTGATACCCGACAGGGGCTGGATGGCTACACCTTC. It encodes CATSDTRQGLDGYTF. The chain links TRBV24-1 to TRBJ1-2; 8 bases are shared with TRBD1. Germline CDR1 reads KGHDR; CDR2 reads SFDVKD. The CDR3 sequence is 15 residues long. V was clipped by 3 bases and J by 6 bases; unmatched bases: 8.